This TCR beta chain came from a study of T cells in Graves' hyperthyroidism and ophthalmopathy. From germline, CDR1 is SGHAT and CDR2 FQNNGV. This CDR3 spans 21 amino acids. V shed 5 bases, J shed 3 bases, and the junction held 24 bases outside the gene matches. The count of this clonotype is one. Its antigen is still unknown. Regions amplified from RNA transcripts were the TCR beta CDR3 regions. The primer set for the first-round RT-PCR of the TCR CDR3 was HTBI. Each CDR3 protein is one row after TCRdb ran MiXCR on the multiplex PCR reads. The sample carries 370,000 or so distinct CDR3 sequences, around 25% recorded once. Study-wide points: Ophthalmopathy and stable hyperthyroidism were separated by a 13 V-J model.

This clonotype was obtained from a man aged 45-60 years with Graves' hyperthyroidism. The chain recombines TRBV11-2 with TRBJ1-3; 8 bases are a match to TRBD1. The sequenced sample consisted of blood. The CDR3 bases are TGTGCCAGCAGCCCAAACCTTTGGACAGGGTGGACTGGAAGGCATGGAAACACCATATATTTT. Its protein is CASSPNLWTGWTGRHGNTIYF.